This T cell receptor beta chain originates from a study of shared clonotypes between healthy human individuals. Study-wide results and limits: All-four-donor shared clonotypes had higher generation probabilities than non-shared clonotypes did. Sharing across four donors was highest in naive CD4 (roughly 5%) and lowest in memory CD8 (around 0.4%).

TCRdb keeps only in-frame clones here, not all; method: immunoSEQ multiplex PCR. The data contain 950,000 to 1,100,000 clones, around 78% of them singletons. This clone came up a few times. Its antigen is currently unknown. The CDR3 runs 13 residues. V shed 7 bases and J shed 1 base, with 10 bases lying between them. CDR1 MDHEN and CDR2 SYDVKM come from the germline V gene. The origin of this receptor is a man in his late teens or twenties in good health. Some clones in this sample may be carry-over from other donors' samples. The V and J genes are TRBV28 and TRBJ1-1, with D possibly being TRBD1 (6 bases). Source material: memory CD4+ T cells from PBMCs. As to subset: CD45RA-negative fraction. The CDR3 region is CASTGQTNTEAFF. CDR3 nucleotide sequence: TGTGCCAGCACAGGACAGACGAACACTGAAGCTTTCTTT.